The 10 T cell receptor beta chains below come from one sample, sequenced in a study of type 1 and type 2 diabetes patients. PCR was run on genomic DNA. The TCR beta CDR3 region was amplified using 30 forward and 13 reverse primers. TCRdb re-derived calls from the multiplex PCR reads in MiXCR, one entry per CDR3 protein. This sample yields around 300,000 distinct CDR3 sequences, of which around 50% are seen a single time; around 13% belongs to the top ten. The sample comprised peripheral blood mononuclear cells (PBMCs). The receptors derive from a man aged 18 to 30 with type 2 diabetes.

The genes are TRBV14 and TRBJ2-7; D may be TRBD2 (6 bases). This CDR3 comprises 14 residues. Trimming cost V 5 bases and J 3 bases, with 14 bases left between them. The germline V gene encodes CDR1 SGHDN and CDR2 FVKESK. CDR3 nucleotide sequence: TGTGCCAGCAGCTCGGGACTTCCCAGCTACGAGCAGTACTTC. Protein product: CASSSGLPSYEQYF.

This chain joins TRBV3-1 and TRBJ2-6; D is unresolved. This CDR3 contains 19 residues. V was trimmed by 1 base and J by 0 bases, leaving 16 bases between them. Germline CDR1 and CDR2: LGHDT and YNNKEL (reference sequence). As DNA, the CDR3 is TGTGCCAGCAGCCAAGGTGTCGCCTTAGCTAGCTCTGGGGCCAACGTCCTGACTTTC. As protein: CASSQGVALASSGANVLTF.

The rearrangement links TRBV28 to TRBJ2-5, with D possibly TRBD1 on 5 matching bases. This CDR3 region has 14 residues. Trimming shortened V by 8 bases and J by 0 bases, and 13 bases separated the two germline ends. CDR1 MDHEN and CDR2 SYDVKM come from the germline V gene. DNA for the CDR3: TGTGCCAGCTACCCGACAGCGTACCAAGAGACCCAGTACTTC. This codes for CASYPTAYQETQYF.

This clonotype occurred a few times. J is TRBJ2-1 and V is TRBV2, with 12 bases identical to TRBD2. The CDR3 sequence is 14 residues long. The germline gives CDR1 SNHLY, CDR2 FYNNEI. V lost 10 bases to trimming and J lost 8 bases; unmatched junction nucleotides: 9. CDR3 sequence: CATGGLAGSDEQFF. The CDR3 DNA sequence: TGTGCCACCGGTGGACTAGCGGGATCGGATGAGCAGTTCTTC.

The J gene is TRBJ1-3, the V gene TRBV10-3; TRBD1 aligns across 7 bases. V shed 2 bases and J 1 base; nucleotides not matched to a gene: 5. CDR1 is ENHRY, CDR2 SYGVKD, per germline. CDR3 size: 16 residues. The CDR3, as DNA: TGTGCCATCAGTGAGCCCGAGGGGGCATCTGGAAACACCATATATTTT. The encoded protein is CAISEPEGASGNTIYF.

This clonotype was detected a few times. At one end, the junction sequence differs from germline, possibly due to a read error. The gene calls are TRBV7-8 and TRBJ1-5, with TRBD1 as a possible D gene (5 bases). Germline V gene lookup returns CDR1 SGHVS and CDR2 FQNEAQ. The CDR3 runs 15 residues. CDR3 coding DNA: TGTGCTAGCAGAGAAGCAGGGACCAGCAATCAGCCCCAGCATTTT. Residues: CASREAGTSNQPQHF.

This clonotype was detected a few times. The V and J genes are TRBV19 and TRBJ2-5, with unresolved D. V was clipped by 1 base and J by 7 bases, with 19 bases between them. The germline CDR1 and CDR2 sequences are LNHDA and SQIVND (reference sequence). The CDR3 spans 16 residues. The DNA of the CDR3 is TGTGCCAGTAGTATAGCCGGCGGACCCTCAGGATCGACCCAGTACTTC. Amino acids: CASSIAGGPSGSTQYF.

CDR3 in amino acids: CASSLSVPEGYGYTF. CDR3 in DNA: TGTGCCAGCAGTTTGAGCGTCCCCGAGGGCTATGGCTACACCTTC. The chain recombines TRBV6-6 with TRBJ1-2; D ambiguous. From germline, CDR1 is MNHNY and CDR2 SVGAGI (reference sequence). The V end was cut by 4 bases, the J end by 4 bases, with 16 bases between. The CDR3 is 15 amino acids.

The chain is built from TRBV2 and TRBJ2-7; perhaps D is TRBD1 or TRBD2 (5 bases each). The V end was cut by 6 bases, the J end by 1 base, with 16 bases between. Germline assignment: CDR1 SNHLY and CDR2 FYNNEI. This CDR3 is built from 15 residues. CDR3 in DNA: TGTGCCAGCAGCCCAGGGACCCGCGCGTCCTACGAGCAGTACTTC. Amino acids: CASSPGTRASYEQYF.

A word on this clonotype: The conserved final phenylalanine or tryptophan is absent from the CDR3, which likely points to a read error. This chain connects TRBV19 to TRBJ2-1, with TRBD2 identical over 11 bases. Germline V CDR1 and CDR2: LNHDA, SQIVND (reference sequence). J was trimmed by 4 bases and V by 1 base; bases with no gene match: 0. The CDR3 is made up of 15 amino acids. For the CDR3, the DNA is TGTGCCAGTAGTATAGGACTAGCGGGGTACAATGAGCAGTTCCTC. This translates into CASSIGLAGYNEQFL.